This T cell receptor beta chain was sequenced for a study of blood T cell repertoires in COVID-19. About the research overall: Specimens from acute and convalescent COVID-19 originated in the United States, Italy and Spain.

Original processing methods: Nucleated cell number was recorded as an estimate derived from reference gene primer amplification. Data came from immunoSEQ multiplex PCR; TCRdb stores just in-frame clones and leaves some out. V and J calls and clone size are those listed in that table; D and trimming were worked out from the DNA. The sample includes 40,000 or so clones, about nine tenths of them seen just once. Germline V gives CDR1 SEHNR, CDR2 FQNEAQ (reference sequence). The length of the CDR3 is 15 residues. Losses at the gene ends were 1 base for V and 0 bases for J; bases not matched to a gene: 0.

This chain uses TRBV7-9 with TRBJ2-3, with 8 bases fitting TRBD2. Sequencing was done on a sample of peripheral blood. This clonotype was sampled from a man in his 60s with active COVID-19. The CDR3 here is CASSLVAGSTDTQYF. Written as DNA, the CDR3 is TGTGCCAGCAGCTTAGTAGCGGGAAGCACAGATACGCAGTATTTT. The variable domain in full, with the rest retrieved from reference TRBV7-9 and TRBJ2-3, is DTGVSQNPRHKITKRGQNVTFRCDPISEHNRLYWYRQTLGQGPEFLTYFQNEAQLEKSRLLSDRFSAERPKGSFSTLEIQRTEQGDSAMYLCASSLVAGSTDTQYFGPGTRLTVL.